The clone carrying this T cell receptor (beta chain) appeared many times. As yet, its antigen is unknown. Amplification of TCR beta CDR3 regions used RNA transcripts. An initial RT-PCR round employing HTBI primers preceded a second-round multiplex PCR. MiXCR, run by TCRdb on the multiplex PCR reads, gives a single entry per CDR3 protein. Found here are under 800,000 distinct CDR3 sequences, about a fifth of them singletons; the top ten hold approximately 6.9%. J gave up 5 bases and V 7 bases, and 3 bases lay outside the gene matches. Germline CDR1 is MNHNS and CDR2 is SASEGT. The CDR3 length is 12 residues. These data belong to a study of Graves' ophthalmopathy and Graves' hyperthyroidism. Study results and limitations: The model achieved around 67% sensitivity and less than 75% specificity for ophthalmopathy progression. A majority of expanded thyroid clonotypes exceeding 0.001 frequency were likewise present in blood.

Researchers classed hyperthyroidism as stable given no ophthalmopathy within 18 months of follow-up. PBMCs had their origin in fresh peripheral blood (over 8.5 ml). The gene calls are TRBV6-1 and TRBJ2-7; TRBD1 matches at 9 bases. What was sequenced was peripheral blood. This TCR was sampled from a woman aged 18-29 years with stable Graves' hyperthyroidism. Some clones in this sample may be carry-over from other donors' samples. In DNA, the CDR3 is TGTGCCAGCACTGGGACAGGGCACGAGCAGTACTTC. Translated: CASTGTGHEQYF.